This T cell receptor beta chain was captured by sequencing in a study of T cells expressing NK-cell markers. This CDR3 region has 14 residues. Following a re-call of the 5' RACE reads, TCRdb has one entry per CDR3 protein and lacks DNA. This listing includes about 160,000 distinct CDR3 sequences. The rearrangement joins TRBV12-3 or TRBV12-4 to TRBJ1-1. This TCR came from a woman between 18 and 75 years old in good health. Sequenced input: blood T cells: a sorted CD56 or NKG2C T cell subset, CD4+ or CD8+ T cells, or bulk PBMC T cells (not recorded which). CDR3 sequence: CASSFGVTNTEAFF.